This TCR beta chain was identified in a study of blood T cell repertoires in COVID-19. Here immunoSEQ multiplex PCR was the method, and the copy in TCRdb shows in-frame clones only, minus some. Of around 250,000 clones listed, approximately 84% are singletons. Clinical history reported by participants formed the basis on which cohorts were assigned. The CDR3 spans 15 residues. V lost 5 bases to trimming and J lost 8 bases; unmatched junction nucleotides: 9. CDR1 LNHDA and CDR2 SQIVND come from the germline V gene (reference sequence). Sequencing was carried out using PBMCs or T cells enriched from blood (not recorded which). The sequence derives from a woman between 50 and 59 years old who had been exposed to COVID-19. The chain links TRBV19 to TRBJ1-6; 7 bases align to TRBD1. The CDR3 nucleotides are TGTGCCAGTAGTGTAAACAGGGGAAGGGATTCACCCCTCCACTTT. Residues: CASSVNRGRDSPLHF.